This TCR beta chain was observed in a study of Graves' ophthalmopathy and Graves' hyperthyroidism. Overall study context: Upon initial diagnosis and before any treatment, peripheral blood was collected.

The sample holds many counts of this clonotype. Antigen: not known. The TCR beta CDR3 regions underwent amplification from RNA transcripts. Following a first-round RT-PCR that used HTBI primers, a second-round multiplex PCR was carried out. TCRdb re-analysed the multiplex PCR reads in MiXCR, keeping a single row per CDR3 protein. The table records approximately 480,000 distinct CDR3 sequences, 14% of them present only once. Each donor who had ophthalmopathy showed moderate-to-severe activity, a CAS of ≥3, a NOSPECS of ≥4, and a duration under 3 months. Exclusion applied to patients with other autoimmune diseases, uncontrolled infections, pregnancy or lactation. Study-wide points: This model predicted ophthalmopathy progression (sensitivity 65% to 71%, specificity about 72%).

Germline V gene sequence: CDR1 SGHVS, CDR2 FQNEAQ. The CDR3 length is 14 residues. V was cut by 1 base and J by 2 bases, with 9 bases left in between. This TCR derives from a woman in her twenties or thirties with Graves' ophthalmopathy. Sequencing was done on a sample of blood. This rearrangement joins TRBV7-8 to TRBJ2-7, with D perhaps TRBD2 (6 bases). The CDR3 is CASSLGGVAYEQYF. In nucleotides, the CDR3 is TGTGCCAGCAGCTTAGGGGGGGTAGCCTACGAGCAGTACTTC.